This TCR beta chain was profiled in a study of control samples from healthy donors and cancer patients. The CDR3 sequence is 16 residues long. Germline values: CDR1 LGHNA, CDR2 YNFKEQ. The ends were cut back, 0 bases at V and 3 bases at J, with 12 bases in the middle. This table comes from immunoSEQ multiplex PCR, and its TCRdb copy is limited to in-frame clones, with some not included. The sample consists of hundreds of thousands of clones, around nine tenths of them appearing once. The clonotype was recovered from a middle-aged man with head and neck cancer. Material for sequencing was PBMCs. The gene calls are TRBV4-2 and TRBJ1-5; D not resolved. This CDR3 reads CASSQEGRLPNQPQHF. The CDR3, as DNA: TGTGCCAGCAGCCAAGAAGGAAGACTCCCCAATCAGCCCCAGCATTTT.